The clone carrying this TCR beta chain was counted only a few times. This sample is part of a study of cytomegalovirus exposure and HLA in healthy donors. Both 60 Vbeta primers and 13 Jbeta primers went into the PCR. Some clones are missing from TCRdb's copy, which holds only in-frame ones; the method was immunoSEQ multiplex PCR. The profile covers approximately 100,000 clones, with roughly two thirds appearing a single time and 2% to 2.5% taken by the ten largest. The V end was cut by 2 bases, the J end by 8 bases, with 13 bases between. CDR1 and CDR2 (germline): LNHNV, YYDKDF (reference sequence). This CDR3 has 13 amino acids.

The clonotype was recovered from a man in his forties or fifties in good health and CMV-seronegative. This rearrangement joins TRBV15 to TRBJ2-7; D perhaps matches TRBD2 (5 bases). The sample was PBMCs. CDR3 nucleotide sequence: TGTGCCACCAGCAGAACCGGGGTTGTCAAGCAGTACTTC. It is translated as CATSRTGVVKQYF.